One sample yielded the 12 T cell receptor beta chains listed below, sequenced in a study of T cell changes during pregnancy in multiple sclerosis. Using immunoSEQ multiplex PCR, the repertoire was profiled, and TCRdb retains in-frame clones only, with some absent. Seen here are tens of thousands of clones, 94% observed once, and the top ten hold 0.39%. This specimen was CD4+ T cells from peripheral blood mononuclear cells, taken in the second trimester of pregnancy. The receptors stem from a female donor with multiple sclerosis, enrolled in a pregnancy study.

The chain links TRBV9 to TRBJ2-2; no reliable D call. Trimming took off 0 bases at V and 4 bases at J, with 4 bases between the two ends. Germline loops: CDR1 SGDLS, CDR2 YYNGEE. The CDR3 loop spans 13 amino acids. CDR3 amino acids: CASSVDLTGELFF. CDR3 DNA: TGTGCCAGCAGCGTAGATCTCACCGGGGAGCTGTTTTTT.

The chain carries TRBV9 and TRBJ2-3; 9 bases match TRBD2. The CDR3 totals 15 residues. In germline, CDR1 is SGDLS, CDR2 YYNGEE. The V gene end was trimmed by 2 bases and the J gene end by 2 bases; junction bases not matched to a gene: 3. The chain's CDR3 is CASSVLAGVTDTQYF. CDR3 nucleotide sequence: TGTGCCAGCAGCGTCTTAGCGGGAGTCACAGATACGCAGTATTTT.

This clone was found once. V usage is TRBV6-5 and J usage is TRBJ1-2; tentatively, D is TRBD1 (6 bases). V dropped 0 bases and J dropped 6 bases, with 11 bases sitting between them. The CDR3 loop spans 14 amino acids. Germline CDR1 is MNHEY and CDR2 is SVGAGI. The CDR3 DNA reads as TGTGCCAGCAGTTACTCCACCCAGGGGCATGGCTACACCTTC. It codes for CASSYSTQGHGYTF.

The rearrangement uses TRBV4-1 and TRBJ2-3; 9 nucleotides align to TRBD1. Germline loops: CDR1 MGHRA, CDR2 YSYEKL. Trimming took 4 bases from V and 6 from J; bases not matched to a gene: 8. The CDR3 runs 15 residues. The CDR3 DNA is TGCGCCAGCAGCCTACAGGGGGCCCAAGGGGATACGCAGTATTTT. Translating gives CASSLQGAQGDTQYF.

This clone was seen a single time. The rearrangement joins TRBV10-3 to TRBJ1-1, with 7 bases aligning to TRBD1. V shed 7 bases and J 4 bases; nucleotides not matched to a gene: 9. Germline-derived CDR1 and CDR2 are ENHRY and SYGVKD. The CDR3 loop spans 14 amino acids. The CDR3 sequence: CAITKLQGVTEAFF. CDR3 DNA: TGTGCCATCACTAAGCTCCAGGGGGTCACTGAAGCTTTCTTT.

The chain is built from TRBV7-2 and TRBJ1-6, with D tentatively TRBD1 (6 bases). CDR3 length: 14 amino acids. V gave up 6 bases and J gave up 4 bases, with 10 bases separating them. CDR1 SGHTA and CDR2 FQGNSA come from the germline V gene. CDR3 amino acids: CASRLGGYNSPLHF. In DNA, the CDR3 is TGTGCCAGCAGGCTAGGGGGTTATAATTCACCCCTCCACTTT. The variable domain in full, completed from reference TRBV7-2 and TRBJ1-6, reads GAGVSQSPSNKVTEKGKDVELRCDPISGHTALYWYRQSLGQGLEFLIYFQGNSAPDKSGLPSDRFSAERTGGSVSTLTIQRTQQEDSAVYLCASRLGGYNSPLHFGNGTRLTVT.

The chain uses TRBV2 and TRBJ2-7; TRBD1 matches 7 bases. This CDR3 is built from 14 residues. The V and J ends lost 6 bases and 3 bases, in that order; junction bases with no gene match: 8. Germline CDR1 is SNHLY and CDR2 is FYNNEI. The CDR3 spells CASSPKGQSYEQYF. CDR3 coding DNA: TGTGCCAGCAGCCCAAAGGGACAGAGCTACGAGCAGTACTTC. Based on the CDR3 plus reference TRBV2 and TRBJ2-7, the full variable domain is EPEVTQTPSHQVTQMGQEVILRCVPISNHLYFYWYRQILGQKVEFLVSFYNNEISEKSEIFDDQFSVERPDGSNFTLKIRSTKLEDSAMYFCASSPKGQSYEQYFGPGTRLTVT.

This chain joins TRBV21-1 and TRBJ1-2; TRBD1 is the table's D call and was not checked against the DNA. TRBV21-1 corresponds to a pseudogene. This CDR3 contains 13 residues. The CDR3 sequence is CARWTGSPYGYTF. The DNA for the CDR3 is TGTGCCAGATGGACAGGGTCCCCCTATGGCTACACCTTC.

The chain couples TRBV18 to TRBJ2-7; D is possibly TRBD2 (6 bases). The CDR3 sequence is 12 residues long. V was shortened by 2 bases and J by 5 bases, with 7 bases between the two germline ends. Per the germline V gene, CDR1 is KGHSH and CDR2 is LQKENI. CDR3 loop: CASSPRLDEQYF. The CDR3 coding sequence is TGTGCCAGCTCACCAAGACTAGACGAGCAGTACTTC. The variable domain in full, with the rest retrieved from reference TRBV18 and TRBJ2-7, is NAGVMQNPRHLVRRRGQEARLRCSPMKGHSHVYWYRQLPEEGLKFMVYLQKENIIDESGMPKERFSAEFPKEGPSILRIQQVVRGDSAAYFCASSPRLDEQYFGPGTRLTVT.

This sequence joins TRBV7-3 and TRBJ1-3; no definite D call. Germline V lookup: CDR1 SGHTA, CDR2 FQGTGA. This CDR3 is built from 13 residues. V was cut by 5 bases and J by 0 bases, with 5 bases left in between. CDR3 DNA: TGTGCCAGCAGCCCCAGCTCTGGAAACACCATATATTTT. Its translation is CASSPSSGNTIYF.

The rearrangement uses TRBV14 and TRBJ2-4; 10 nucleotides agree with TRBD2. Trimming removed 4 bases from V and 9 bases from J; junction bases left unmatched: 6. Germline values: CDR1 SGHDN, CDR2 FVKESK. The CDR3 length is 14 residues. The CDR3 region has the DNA TGTGCCAGCAGCCCTAGCGGGGGCCCCCGCATTCAGTACTTC. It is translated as CASSPSGGPRIQYF.

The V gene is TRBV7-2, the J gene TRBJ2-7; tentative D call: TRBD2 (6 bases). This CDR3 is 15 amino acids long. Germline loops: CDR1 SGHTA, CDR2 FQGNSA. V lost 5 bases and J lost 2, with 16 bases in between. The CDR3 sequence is CASSIGTLQAYEQYF. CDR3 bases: TGTGCCAGCAGCATCGGGACTCTTCAAGCCTACGAGCAGTACTTC.